The present T cell receptor beta chain was sequenced within a study of brain T cells in children with intractable seizures. Sequencing was limited to surgery cases with top T cell transcript signatures in brain tissue. Before surgery, patients took at least one anti-epileptic drug. Sequencing used immunoSEQ multiplex PCR; TCRdb keeps in-frame clones, though not all of them. This sample has 60,000 to 85,000 clones, with just over 90% found just once. Study-level findings and limits: Viral specificity was inferred only from CDR3 similarity; HCMV serostatus was unknown. Absence of clones before surgery may stem from lower sequencing depth.

Worth noting for this clone: Its antigen remains unknown.

The CDR3 totals 15 residues. Per germline, CDR1 SGDLS and CDR2 YYNGEE. Trimming removed 0 bases from V and 5 bases from J, with 14 bases in between. This sequence originates from a boy less than two years old with tuberous sclerosis and intractable seizures. The rearrangement uses TRBV9 and TRBJ1-2, with D hard to call. The sequencing used peripheral blood, collected at surgery. CDR3 loop: CASSVGATATYGYTF. The CDR3 region has the DNA TGTGCCAGCAGCGTAGGGGCAACAGCTACTTATGGCTACACCTTC. Full variable domain (outside the CDR3, taken from reference TRBV9 and TRBJ1-2): DSGVTQTPKHLITATGQRVTLRCSPRSGDLSVYWYQQSLDQGLQFLIQYYNGEERAKGNILERFSAQQFPDLHSELNLSSLELGDSALYFCASSVGATATYGYTFGSGTRLTVV.